The 11 T cell receptor beta chains presented below share a single source sample, sequenced in a study of identical twins' blood T cells. TCRdb called the 5' RACE reads again in MiXCR, with one record for every CDR3 protein. The data contain roughly 380,000 distinct CDR3 sequences, 25% to 35% of them singletons. Input material: PBMCs. The receptors stem from a woman between 18 and 55 years old in good health.

This clonotype was recorded only once. The chain recombines TRBV7-2 with TRBJ1-1, with 9 bases aligning to TRBD1. Germline CDR1 SGHTA, CDR2 FQGNSA. The CDR3 spans 14 residues. V trimming: 5 bases; J trimming: 8 bases; junction bases outside the gene matches: 9. CDR3 DNA: TGTGCCAGCAGCGGGACAGGGAAGTTCTCCGAAGCTTTCTTT. This codes for CASSGTGKFSEAFF. Full variable domain (missing parts from reference TRBV7-2 and TRBJ1-1): GAGVSQSPSNKVTEKGKDVELRCDPISGHTALYWYRQSLGQGLEFLIYFQGNSAPDKSGLPSDRFSAERTGGSVSTLTIQRTQQEDSAVYLCASSGTGKFSEAFFGQGTRLTVV.

The V call is TRBV21-1, the J call TRBJ1-1; TRBD1 was called by the table and not checked on the DNA. TRBV21-1 is a listed pseudogene. There are 14 residues in the CDR3. CDR3 bases: TGTGCCAGCAGCGTAGAGGGGATGGGCACTGAAGCTTTCTTT. It is translated as CASSVEGMGTEAFF.

Turning to this clonotype: A much larger clone differs from this one at a single base, so this may be a read error. The CDR3 is CGAAGVSGNTIYF. The CDR3 region has the DNA TGCGGTGCTGCAGGGGTTTCCGGAAACACCATATATTTT. This chain joins TRBV20-1 and TRBJ1-3, with D possibly being TRBD1 (6 bases). Germline CDR1 DFQATT, CDR2 SNEGSKA (reference sequence). This CDR3 contains 13 residues.

V usage is TRBV5-1 and J usage is TRBJ1-1; a weak D match, TRBD1 (6 bases). Per germline, CDR1 SGHRS and CDR2 YFSETQ. CDR3 length equals 19 residues. V was trimmed by 0 bases and J by 0 bases, leaving 21 bases between them. The CDR3 nucleotides read TGCGCCAGCAGCTTGGCGCCAAGAGGGGGAGCATCGATGAACACTGAAGCTTTCTTT. Its protein product is CASSLAPRGGASMNTEAFF.

The chain carries TRBV6-5 and TRBJ1-1; 8 nucleotides match TRBD1. J was trimmed by 4 bases and V by 7 bases; bases with no gene match: 8. The CDR3 sequence is 14 residues long. From germline, CDR1 is MNHEY and CDR2 SVGAGI. The CDR3 reads CASIDPGGFTEAFF. The CDR3 DNA is TGTGCCAGCATTGACCCAGGGGGCTTCACTGAAGCTTTCTTT.

This clonotype was seen only once. J is TRBJ2-1 and V is TRBV20-1, with a weak D call TRBD2 (6 bases). Germline values: CDR1 DFQATT, CDR2 SNEGSKA (reference sequence). This CDR3 contains 16 residues. V was trimmed by 2 bases and J by 4 bases, leaving 18 bases between them. The CDR3 bases are TGCAGTGCTAGAACCTTAATCGGGACTTTATACAATGAGCAGTTCTTC. This translates into CSARTLIGTLYNEQFF.

CDR3 residues: CASSLEIVQIGDTQYF. The CDR3 nucleotides are TGTGCCAGCAGCTTAGAAATCGTACAGATAGGAGATACGCAGTATTTT. The chain has TRBV11-2 and TRBJ2-3; no firm D call. The CDR3 length is 16 residues. Germline loops: CDR1 SGHAT, CDR2 FQNNGV. V was cut by 0 bases and J by 5 bases, with 15 bases left in between.

This clonotype was seen many times. The V and J genes are TRBV9 and TRBJ2-7; unclear D gene. The CDR3 runs 15 residues. V was shortened by 0 bases and J by 5 bases, with 15 bases between the two germline ends. Germline V lookup: CDR1 SGDLS, CDR2 YYNGEE. CDR3 region: CASSVGSPAFDEQYF. As DNA, the CDR3 is TGTGCCAGCAGCGTAGGTTCTCCTGCCTTTGACGAGCAGTACTTC.

This clonotype appeared a few times. The genes are TRBV19 and TRBJ2-1; 11 positions agree with TRBD2. V lost 5 bases and J lost 0; bases outside the gene matches: 6. The germline CDR1 and CDR2 sequences are LNHDA and SQIVND (reference sequence). The CDR3 loop spans 17 amino acids. The CDR3 nucleotides are TGTGCCAGTAGTGGGACTAGCGGTTCTGACTCCTACAATGAGCAGTTCTTC. Protein: CASSGTSGSDSYNEQFF.

This clonotype has at least ten counts. The chain is built from TRBV6-5 and TRBJ2-1; 9 bases fit TRBD2. CDR3 length: 15 residues. Unmatched junction bases numbered 8, after V lost 5 bases and J lost 6 bases. Germline V CDR1 and CDR2: MNHEY, SVGAGI. This chain's CDR3 is CASSRAGGNSNEQFF. The CDR3 DNA is TGTGCCAGCAGTCGAGCGGGGGGTAATTCCAATGAGCAGTTCTTC.

The chain uses TRBV12-3 or TRBV12-4 and TRBJ1-1; 10 nucleotides line up with TRBD1. Trimming at V came to 8 bases and at J to 5 bases, leaving 5 bases not matched to a gene. CDR3 length: 13 amino acids. CDR3 residues: CASGQGGWTEAFF. The CDR3 bases are TGTGCCAGCGGACAGGGGGGTTGGACTGAAGCTTTCTTT.